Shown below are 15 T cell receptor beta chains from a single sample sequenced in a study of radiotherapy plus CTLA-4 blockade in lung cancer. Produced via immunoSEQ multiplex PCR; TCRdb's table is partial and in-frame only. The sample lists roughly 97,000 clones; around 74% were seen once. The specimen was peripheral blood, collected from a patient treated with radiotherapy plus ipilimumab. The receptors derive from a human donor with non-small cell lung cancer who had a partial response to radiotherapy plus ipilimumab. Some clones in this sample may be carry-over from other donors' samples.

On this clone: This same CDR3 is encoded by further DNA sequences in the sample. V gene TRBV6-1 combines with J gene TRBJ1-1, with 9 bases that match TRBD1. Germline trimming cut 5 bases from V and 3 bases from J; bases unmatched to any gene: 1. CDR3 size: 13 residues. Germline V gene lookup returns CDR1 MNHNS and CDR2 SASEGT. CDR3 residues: CASSRTGDTEAFF. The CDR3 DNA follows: TGTGCCAGCAGTAGGACAGGGGACACTGAAGCTTTCTTT.

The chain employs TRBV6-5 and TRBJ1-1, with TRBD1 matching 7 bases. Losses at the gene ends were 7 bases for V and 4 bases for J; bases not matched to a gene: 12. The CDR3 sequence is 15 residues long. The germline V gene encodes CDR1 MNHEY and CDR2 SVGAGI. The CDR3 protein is CASIRPPTGTTEAFF. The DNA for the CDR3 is TGTGCCAGCATTCGCCCCCCGACAGGGACCACTGAAGCTTTCTTT.

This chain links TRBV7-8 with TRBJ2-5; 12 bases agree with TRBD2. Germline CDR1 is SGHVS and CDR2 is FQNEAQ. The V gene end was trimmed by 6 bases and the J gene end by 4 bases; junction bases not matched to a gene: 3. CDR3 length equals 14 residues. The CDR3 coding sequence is TGTGCCAGCAGACTAGCGGGGGGCGGAGAGACCCAGTACTTC. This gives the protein CASRLAGGGETQYF.

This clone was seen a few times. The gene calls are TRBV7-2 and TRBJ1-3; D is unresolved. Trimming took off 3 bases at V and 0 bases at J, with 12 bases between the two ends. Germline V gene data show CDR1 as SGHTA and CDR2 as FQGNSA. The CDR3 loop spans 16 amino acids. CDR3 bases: TGTGCCAGCAGCTTCACGCGGGCTTCCTCTGGAAACACCATATATTTT. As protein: CASSFTRASSGNTIYF.

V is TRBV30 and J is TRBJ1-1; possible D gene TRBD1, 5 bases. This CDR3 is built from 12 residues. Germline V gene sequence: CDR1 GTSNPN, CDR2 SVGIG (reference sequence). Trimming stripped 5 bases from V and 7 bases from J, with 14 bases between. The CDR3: CAWGEGRYEAFF. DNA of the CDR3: TGTGCCTGGGGGGAGGGGCGCTATGAAGCTTTCTTT.

CDR3 sequence reads: CASSYGLATNEKLFF. CDR3 in DNA: TGTGCCAGCAGTTACGGACTAGCCACTAATGAAAAACTGTTTTTT. The rearrangement joins TRBV6-6 to TRBJ1-4; D uncertain. There are 15 residues in the CDR3. Germline values: CDR1 MNHNY, CDR2 SVGAGI (reference sequence). Between the trimmed V and J ends, which lost 2 bases and 2 bases, there was a span of 9 bases.

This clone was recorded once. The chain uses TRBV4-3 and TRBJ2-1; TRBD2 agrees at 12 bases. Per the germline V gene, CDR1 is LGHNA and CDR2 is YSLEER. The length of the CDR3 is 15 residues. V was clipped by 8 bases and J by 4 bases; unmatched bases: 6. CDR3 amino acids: CASGRLAGDYNEQFF. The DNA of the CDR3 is TGCGCCAGCGGCCGACTAGCGGGGGATTACAATGAGCAGTTCTTC.

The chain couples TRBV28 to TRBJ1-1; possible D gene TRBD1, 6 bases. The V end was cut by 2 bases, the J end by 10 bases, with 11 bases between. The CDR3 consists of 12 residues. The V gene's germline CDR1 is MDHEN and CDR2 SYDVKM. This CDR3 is CASSLRRGGAFF. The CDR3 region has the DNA TGTGCCAGCAGTTTAAGGCGAGGGGGAGCTTTCTTT.

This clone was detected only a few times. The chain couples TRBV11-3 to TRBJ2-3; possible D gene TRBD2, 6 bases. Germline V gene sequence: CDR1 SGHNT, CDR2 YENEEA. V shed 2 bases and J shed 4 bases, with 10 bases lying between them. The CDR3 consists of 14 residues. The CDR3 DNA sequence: TGTGCCAGCAGCTTAAATCGGGAGTCAGATACGCAGTATTTT. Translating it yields CASSLNRESDTQYF.

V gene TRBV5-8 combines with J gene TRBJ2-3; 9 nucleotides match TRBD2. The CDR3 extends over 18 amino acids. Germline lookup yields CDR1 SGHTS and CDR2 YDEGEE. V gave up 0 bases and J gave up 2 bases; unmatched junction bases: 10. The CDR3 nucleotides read TGTGCCAGCAGCTTGGCCTTGACTAGCGGACGAACCACAGATACGCAGTATTTT. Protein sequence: CASSLALTSGRTTDTQYF.

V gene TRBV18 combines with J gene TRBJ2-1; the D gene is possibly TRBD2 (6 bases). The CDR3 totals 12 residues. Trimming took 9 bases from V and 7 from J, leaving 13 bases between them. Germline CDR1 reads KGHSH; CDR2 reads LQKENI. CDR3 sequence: CASSLAGNEQFF. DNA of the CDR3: TGTGCCAGTTCATTGGCGGGGAATGAGCAGTTCTTC.

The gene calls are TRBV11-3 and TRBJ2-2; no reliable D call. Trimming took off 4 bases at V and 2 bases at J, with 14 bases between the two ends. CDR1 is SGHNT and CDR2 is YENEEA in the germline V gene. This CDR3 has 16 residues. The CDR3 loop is CASSSGLEHNTGELFF. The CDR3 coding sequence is TGTGCCAGCAGCTCCGGGTTGGAACATAACACCGGGGAGCTGTTTTTT.

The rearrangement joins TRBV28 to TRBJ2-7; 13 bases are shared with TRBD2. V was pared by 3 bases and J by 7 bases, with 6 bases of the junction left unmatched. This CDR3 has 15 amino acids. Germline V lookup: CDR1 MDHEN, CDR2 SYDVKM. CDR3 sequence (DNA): TGTGCCAGCAGTTTGGTCCCGGGACTAGCGGGGGAGCAGTACTTC. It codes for CASSLVPGLAGEQYF.

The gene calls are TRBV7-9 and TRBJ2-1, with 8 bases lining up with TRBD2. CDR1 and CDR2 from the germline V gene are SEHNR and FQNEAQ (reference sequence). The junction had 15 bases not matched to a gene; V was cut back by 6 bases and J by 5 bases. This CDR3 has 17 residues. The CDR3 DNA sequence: TGTGCCAGCAGGCTACCCCCTCGACTAGCGCCGCACAATGAGCAGTTCTTC. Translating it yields CASRLPPRLAPHNEQFF. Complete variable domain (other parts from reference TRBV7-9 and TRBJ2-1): DTGVSQNPRHKITKRGQNVTFRCDPISEHNRLYWYRQTLGQGPEFLTYFQNEAQLEKSRLLSDRFSAERPKGSFSTLEIQRTEQGDSAMYLCASRLPPRLAPHNEQFFGPGTRLTVL.

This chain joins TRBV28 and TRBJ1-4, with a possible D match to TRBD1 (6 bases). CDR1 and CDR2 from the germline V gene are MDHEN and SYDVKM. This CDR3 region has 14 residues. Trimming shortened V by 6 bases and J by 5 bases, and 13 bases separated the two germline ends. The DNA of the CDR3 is TGTGCCAGCAGGCCCGGACAGTTAAATGAAAAACTGTTTTTT. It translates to CASRPGQLNEKLFF. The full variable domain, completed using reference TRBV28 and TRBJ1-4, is DVKVTQSSRYLVKRTGEKVFLECVQDMDHENMFWYRQDPGLGLRLIYFSYDVKMKEKGDIPEGYSVSREKKERFSLILESASTNQTSMYLCASRPGQLNEKLFFGSGTQLSVL.